Below, one T cell receptor beta chain is given with its context. The antigen remains unidentified. The entry originates in a study of post-analysis software for immune sequencing data. Study-wide results and caveats: Patients used about 5 TRBV segments, including TRBV5-6, TRBV5-1 and TRBV20-1, more often than controls. Normalized Chao1 diversity was significantly reduced in patients versus controls.

The CDR3 consists of 16 residues. Germline values: CDR1 MNHEY, CDR2 SVGEGT. Unique molecular identifiers were carried by the TCR beta cDNA libraries. TCRdb independently ran MiXCR on the PCR reads; one entry per CDR3 protein. Of 600,000 to 700,000 distinct CDR3 sequences in the sample, roughly three fifths were seen once. This chain uses TRBV6-2 or TRBV6-3 with TRBJ2-7; 10 positions agree with TRBD2. The better agreement between TRBJ2-1 and the DNA end casts doubt on the J call. The sequenced sample consisted of blood. The receptor's source is a girl aged 2 to 10 with multiple sclerosis. DNA of the CDR3: TGTGCCAGCAGACCTCTAGCGGGAGAGTTTGTCAATGAGCAGTTCTTC. It codes for CASRPLAGEFVNEQFF.